This T cell receptor beta chain was sequenced during a study of blood T cells in healthy people across ages. The V gene lost 1 base and the J gene lost 6 bases, with 6 bases spanning the gap. The CDR3 has 12 residues. Germline CDR1 is SEHNR and CDR2 is FQNEAQ (reference sequence). This clonotype appeared a few times. Healthy Caucasian individuals from Russia aged roughly 6 to 100 were enrolled as donors. Combining a sample-barcoded 5' primer with a J-beta primer mix, a second PCR ran for roughly 7 to 11 cycles. Using its own MiXCR run on the 5' RACE reads, TCRdb lists one record per CDR3 protein. The sample holds hundreds of thousands of distinct CDR3 sequences, about 20% seen once.

The chain has TRBV7-9 and TRBJ1-2; D gene uncertain. The specimen was blood. This receptor was taken from a man between 65 and 85 years old in good health. The CDR3 spells CASSLDVDGYTF. The CDR3 DNA sequence: TGTGCCAGCAGCTTAGACGTCGATGGCTACACCTTC. Full variable domain (outside the CDR3, taken from reference TRBV7-9 and TRBJ1-2): DTGVSQNPRHKITKRGQNVTFRCDPISEHNRLYWYRQTLGQGPEFLTYFQNEAQLEKSRLLSDRFSAERPKGSFSTLEIQRTEQGDSAMYLCASSLDVDGYTFGSGTRLTVV.